What follows are 2 T cell receptor beta chains derived from one specimen sequenced in a study of blood T cell repertoires in COVID-19 (dated by TCRdb to 2018 to 2020). Libraries were constructed by the immunoSEQ multiplex PCR assay. This is the immuneACCESS table as TCRdb keeps it, with only in-frame sequences that have V and J called. A part of the clones is gone; compared with another copy, unresolved V genes explain less than half, and the rest is unexplained. A total of some 220,000 clones appear in this sample, roughly 80% of them only once. The ten largest account for 1.3% of the sample. The sample comprised PBMCs or T cells enriched from blood (not recorded which). The receptors come from a woman aged 40 to 50 with acute COVID-19.

J is TRBJ1-5 and V is TRBV6-5, with unresolved D. This CDR3 has 14 residues. Germline CDR1 and CDR2: MNHEY and SVGAGI. V lost 6 bases, J lost 0 bases, and 9 bases lay in between. CDR3: CASSSPFSNQPQHF. In DNA form, the CDR3 reads TGTGCCAGCAGCTCTCCCTTTAGCAATCAGCCCCAGCATTTT.

This chain links TRBV7-7 with TRBJ1-1; 7 nucleotides line up with TRBD1. The CDR3 loop spans 15 amino acids. CDR1 SSHAT and CDR2 FNYEAQ come from the germline V gene (reference sequence). The V segment lost 5 bases and the J segment 1 base; nucleotides outside the gene matches: 7. CDR3 in amino acids: CASSEYRGENTEAFF. CDR3 in DNA: TGTGCCAGCAGCGAATACAGGGGTGAGAACACTGAAGCTTTCTTT.